Shown below are 23 T cell receptor beta chains from a single sample sequenced in a study of T cell changes during pregnancy in multiple sclerosis. Sequencing used immunoSEQ multiplex PCR; TCRdb keeps in-frame clones, though not all of them. The sample records 30,000 to 35,000 clones, roughly 89% being singletons. The sample was CD8+ T cells from peripheral blood mononuclear cells, taken in the first trimester of pregnancy. The receptors here all came from a female donor with multiple sclerosis, enrolled in a pregnancy study.

V is TRBV6-1 and J is TRBJ1-1; perhaps TRBD1 as D (5 bases). V was trimmed by 4 bases and J by 0 bases, leaving 18 bases between them. This CDR3 region has 17 residues. CDR1 MNHNS and CDR2 SASEGT come from the germline V gene. The CDR3 coding sequence is TGTGCCAGCAGTGCGGGACTCGCCTCGGCGGTGAACACTGAAGCTTTCTTT. Its protein is CASSAGLASAVNTEAFF.

The rearrangement links TRBV12-2 to TRBJ1-1. TRBV12-2 is designated a pseudogene. This CDR3 contains 14 residues. In nucleotides, the CDR3 is TGTGCAAGTCGCTTAGCTGGGGACTTACCTGAAGCTTTCTTT. This encodes CASRLAGDLPEAFF.

CDR3 DNA sequence: TGTGCCAGCTCACCCGACACCGGGGAGCTGTTTTTT. Its protein product is CASSPDTGELFF. This chain connects TRBV18 to TRBJ2-2, with D hard to call. The CDR3 is 12 amino acids. In germline, CDR1 is KGHSH, CDR2 LQKENI. The V end was cut by 3 bases, the J end by 3 bases, with 2 bases between.

The V call is TRBV6-5, the J call TRBJ2-7, with TRBD1 matching over 10 bases. The V and J ends lost 7 bases and 5 bases, in that order; junction bases with no gene match: 8. The V gene's germline CDR1 is MNHEY and CDR2 SVGAGI. CDR3 length: 14 amino acids. The CDR3 DNA is TGTGCCAGCACCCGAGGGACAGGGGCGGACGAGCAGTACTTC. Translating it yields CASTRGTGADEQYF.

The chain links TRBV7-8 to TRBJ2-1; 15 bases map to TRBD2. Trimming took 4 bases from V and 1 from J; bases not matched to a gene: 2. CDR3 length equals 17 residues. Per the germline V gene, CDR1 is SGHVS and CDR2 is FQNEAQ. The CDR3 region is CASSSGLAGGSYNEQFF. In nucleotides, the CDR3 is TGTGCCAGCAGCTCGGGACTAGCGGGAGGATCCTACAATGAGCAGTTCTTC.

The chain couples TRBV14 to TRBJ2-3, with 11 bases identical to TRBD2. The germline V gene encodes CDR1 SGHDN and CDR2 FVKESK. V lost 2 bases to trimming and J lost 4 bases; unmatched junction nucleotides: 5. The CDR3 totals 16 residues. The CDR3 DNA sequence: TGTGCCAGCAGCCAAAAATCGGGACTAGCGGCAGATACGCAGTATTTT. Its translation: CASSQKSGLAADTQYF.

The chain is built from TRBV29-1 and TRBJ1-2, with 10 positions matching TRBD1. Germline trimming cut 6 bases from V and 4 bases from J; bases unmatched to any gene: 8. Germline assignment: CDR1 SQVTM and CDR2 ANQGSEA. The CDR3 is 14 residues long. In DNA, the CDR3 is TGCAGCGTGGACGACAGGGGGCATTCCTATGGCTACACCTTC. Its translation: CSVDDRGHSYGYTF. Looking up the rest from reference TRBV29-1 and TRBJ1-2 gives the full variable domain: SAVISQKPSRDICQRGTSLTIQCQVDSQVTMMFWYRQQPGQSLTLIATANQGSEATYESGFVIDKFPISRPNLTFSTLTVSNMSPEDSSIYLCSVDDRGHSYGYTFGSGTRLTVV.

V gene TRBV5-1 combines with J gene TRBJ1-1; TRBD1 is a possible D gene (5 bases). The CDR3 is 13 residues long. Germline assignment: CDR1 SGHRS and CDR2 YFSETQ. V was cut by 4 bases and J by 4 bases, with 11 bases left in between. CDR3 coding DNA: TGCGCCAGCAGCCCCATAAGGGGCACTGAAGCTTTCTTT. Protein product: CASSPIRGTEAFF.

The DNA for the CDR3 is TGTGCCAGCAGCTTTCAGGGGTCCTATGGCTACACCTTC. The encoded protein is CASSFQGSYGYTF. The chain uses TRBV13 and TRBJ1-2; D might be TRBD1 (6 bases). The CDR3 loop spans 13 amino acids. The germline V gene encodes CDR1 PRHDT and CDR2 FYEKMQ (reference sequence). Trimming removed 3 bases at V and 4 bases at J, with 9 bases between.

This chain connects TRBV2 to TRBJ2-7, with 10 bases identical to TRBD2. Trimming cost V 1 base and J 3 bases; bases outside gene matches: 3. Germline V gene lookup returns CDR1 SNHLY and CDR2 FYNNEI. The CDR3 loop spans 15 amino acids. CDR3 sequence reads: CASSEGLAGDYEQYF. The CDR3 region has the DNA TGTGCCAGCAGTGAAGGTCTAGCGGGAGACTACGAGCAGTACTTC.

This rearrangement joins TRBV6-4 to TRBJ2-6; 7 nucleotides agree with TRBD1. The CDR3 runs to 16 residues. V shed 0 bases, J shed 1 base, and the junction held 0 bases outside the gene matches. From germline, CDR1 is MRHNA and CDR2 SNTAGT. CDR3 nucleotide sequence: TGTGCCAGCAGTGACTCGGACAGGTCTGGGGCCAACGTCCTGACTTTC. Translating gives CASSDSDRSGANVLTF.

The rearrangement joins TRBV11-1 to TRBJ2-1; 7 bases line up with TRBD2. CDR3 length: 16 amino acids. Germline CDR1 is SGHAT and CDR2 is FQDESV (reference sequence). With V trimmed by 3 bases and J by 3 bases, 8 bases remained unmatched. CDR3 sequence (DNA): TGTGCCAGCAGCTTGGTTCTAGCGGCTATCTACAATGAGCAGTTCTTC. Its protein product is CASSLVLAAIYNEQFF. The full variable domain, rest sourced from reference TRBV11-1 and TRBJ2-1, is EAEVAQSPRYKITEKSQAVAFWCDPISGHATLYWYRQILGQGPELLVQFQDESVVDDSQLPKDRFSAERLKGVDSTLKIQPAELGDSAMYLCASSLVLAAIYNEQFFGPGTRLTVL.

This chain joins TRBV6-5 and TRBJ2-6, with 7 positions matching TRBD2. The CDR3 has 16 amino acids. The V and J ends lost 2 bases and 4 bases, in that order; junction bases with no gene match: 5. In germline, CDR1 is MNHEY, CDR2 SVGAGI. The CDR3 DNA sequence: TGTGCCAGCAGTTACCGGGAGGCAGGGGGGGCCAACGTCCTGACTTTC. Translating it yields CASSYREAGGANVLTF.

The chain couples TRBV18 to TRBJ1-5, with 10 bases fitting TRBD1. Losses at the gene ends were 3 bases for V and 7 bases for J; bases not matched to a gene: 24. The CDR3 runs to 21 residues. CDR1 and CDR2 (germline): KGHSH, LQKENI. This CDR3 is CASSPSKGVRGTGVDNQPQHF. Here the CDR3 DNA reads TGTGCCAGCTCACCTTCAAAAGGAGTACGGGGGACAGGGGTAGATAACCAGCCCCAGCATTTT.

V and J are TRBV6-5 and TRBJ2-5; 9 positions agree with TRBD1. The CDR3 consists of 16 residues. The V segment lost 0 bases and the J segment 5 bases; nucleotides outside the gene matches: 7. CDR1 is MNHEY and CDR2 is SVGAGI in the germline V gene. The CDR3 DNA reads TGTGCCAGCAGTTACTCACTCGGGACAGGGAGGGAGACCCAGTACTTC. Amino acids: CASSYSLGTGRETQYF.

V and J are TRBV11-2 and TRBJ2-7; D is unclear. The CDR3 is made up of 12 amino acids. The V end was cut by 0 bases, the J end by 4 bases, with 4 bases between. Per germline, CDR1 SGHAT and CDR2 FQNNGV. The CDR3 here is CASSLDVYEQYF. The CDR3, as DNA: TGTGCCAGCAGCTTAGACGTGTACGAGCAGTACTTC. Full variable domain (rest looked up from reference TRBV11-2 and TRBJ2-7): EAGVAQSPRYKIIEKRQSVAFWCNPISGHATLYWYQQILGQGPKLLIQFQNNGVVDDSQLPKDRFSAERLKGVDSTLKIQPAKLEDSAVYLCASSLDVYEQYFGPGTRLTVT.

This clone was observed a single time. The chain joins TRBV27 to TRBJ2-7; 7 bases are shared with TRBD1. V shed 5 bases and J 1 base; nucleotides not matched to a gene: 2. Germline V gene sequence: CDR1 MNHEY, CDR2 SMNVEV (reference sequence). The CDR3 totals 13 residues. The CDR3 DNA follows: TGTGCCAGCAGTCCGGGACAGTCCTACGAGCAGTACTTC. Its translation is CASSPGQSYEQYF.

This clone was seen only once. This sequence joins TRBV27 and TRBJ2-7; 7 positions match TRBD1. Germline V gene data show CDR1 as MNHEY and CDR2 as SMNVEV (reference sequence). The V gene end was trimmed by 5 bases and the J gene end by 0 bases; junction bases not matched to a gene: 4. This CDR3 contains 14 residues. The CDR3 here is CASSPKGASYEQYF. The CDR3 region has the DNA TGTGCCAGCAGTCCCAAGGGGGCCTCCTACGAGCAGTACTTC.

The chain combines TRBV27 with TRBJ2-7, with TRBD2 identical over 7 bases. Losses at the gene ends were 0 bases for V and 5 bases for J; bases not matched to a gene: 13. The CDR3 is made up of 17 amino acids. Germline V CDR1 and CDR2: MNHEY, SMNVEV (reference sequence). The CDR3 nucleotides are TGTGCCAGCAGTTTATCGTGGCTAGCGGAGGGGAGGGACGAGCAGTACTTC. Protein: CASSLSWLAEGRDEQYF.

This clone is labeled as medium-sized. This chain joins TRBV7-2 and TRBJ2-2, with D possibly being TRBD1 (6 bases). This CDR3 contains 17 residues. Trimming removed 1 base at V and 3 bases at J, with 15 bases between. Germline CDR1 reads SGHTA; CDR2 reads FQGNSA. In DNA form, the CDR3 reads TGTGCCAGCAGCTTAGTTGTTGTACAGGGAGACACCGGGGAGCTGTTTTTT. Protein sequence: CASSLVVVQGDTGELFF.

This CDR3 reads CASSAVAPSGEQFF. The CDR3 region has the DNA TGTGCCAGCAGTGCGGTGGCCCCCTCGGGTGAGCAGTTCTTC. The chain links TRBV6-4 to TRBJ2-1, with no clear D. The V end lost 4 bases, the J end lost 9 bases, and 16 bases lay between the germline ends. Germline V CDR1 and CDR2: MRHNA, SNTAGT. The length of the CDR3 is 14 residues.

This rearrangement joins TRBV29-1 to TRBJ1-3; 7 bases are a match to TRBD1. With 3 bases clipped from V and 2 bases from J, the junction kept 13 bases outside the gene matches. The CDR3 contains 17 residues. Per the germline V gene, CDR1 is SQVTM and CDR2 is ANQGSEA. CDR3 amino acids: CSVEWDSRLGPGNTIYF. CDR3 sequence (DNA): TGCAGCGTTGAGTGGGACAGCCGTCTCGGTCCTGGAAACACCATATATTTT.

V gene TRBV28 combines with J gene TRBJ2-1; 8 nucleotides line up with TRBD1. The CDR3 sequence is 12 residues long. V lost 5 bases and J lost 9; bases outside the gene matches: 3. Germline V lookup: CDR1 MDHEN, CDR2 SYDVKM. The CDR3 is CASSRQGPEQFF. DNA for the CDR3: TGTGCCAGCAGTCGACAGGGGCCTGAGCAGTTCTTC. The variable domain in full, completed from reference TRBV28 and TRBJ2-1, reads DVKVTQSSRYLVKRTGEKVFLECVQDMDHENMFWYRQDPGLGLRLIYFSYDVKMKEKGDIPEGYSVSREKKERFSLILESASTNQTSMYLCASSRQGPEQFFGPGTRLTVL.